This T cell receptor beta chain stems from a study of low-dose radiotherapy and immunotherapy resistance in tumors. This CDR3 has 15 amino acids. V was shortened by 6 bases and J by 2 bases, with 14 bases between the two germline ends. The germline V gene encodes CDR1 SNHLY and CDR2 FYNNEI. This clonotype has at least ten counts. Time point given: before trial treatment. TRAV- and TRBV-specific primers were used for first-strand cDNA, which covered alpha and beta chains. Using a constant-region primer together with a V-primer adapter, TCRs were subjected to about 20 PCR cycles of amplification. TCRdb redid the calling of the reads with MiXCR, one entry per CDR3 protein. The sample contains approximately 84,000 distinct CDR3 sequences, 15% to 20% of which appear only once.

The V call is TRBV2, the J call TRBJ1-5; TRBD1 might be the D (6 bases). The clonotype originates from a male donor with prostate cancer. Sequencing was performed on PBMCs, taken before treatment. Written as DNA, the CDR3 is TGTGCCAGCAGGGCGGACCCAGGGGGCAATCAGCCCCAGCATTTT. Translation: CASRADPGGNQPQHF.